This entry concerns a single TCR beta chain. Its specificity is not known. For TCRbeta, the library was prepared with unique molecular identifiers. TCRdb processed the PCR reads anew with MiXCR; each CDR3 protein has one entry. The data show more than 400,000 distinct CDR3 sequences, about an eighth seen once. Trimming shortened V by 4 bases and J by 1 base, and 14 bases separated the two germline ends. This CDR3 spans 16 amino acids. Per the germline V gene, CDR1 is MNHNS and CDR2 is SASEGT. The data derive from a study of T-cell reconstitution after alpha-beta-depleted transplantation in children. Whole-study results and caveats: T-cell counts and diversity were attributed mostly to newly produced T cells one year after transplant. Surviving recipient T cells and intrathymic progenitors accounted for some patients' high TCRbeta diversity at day 60. Roughly two months post-transplant, alpha-beta T cells reportedly originated from several hundred graft clones that had expanded.

The chain recombines TRBV6-1 with TRBJ1-5; D unclear. The sequencing here drew on PBMCs, mostly from graft donor cells, taken 180 days after TCRalphabeta/CD19-depleted stem cell transplant. This TCR derives from a female patient aged 2 to 10 who had a stem cell transplant for aplastic anemia, so the T cells may come from the graft donor. The CDR3 nucleotides read TGTGCCAGCAGTGCAGCGCTGGGTCTCAGCAATCAGCCCCAGCATTTT. Its translation is CASSAALGLSNQPQHF.